This T cell receptor (beta chain) comes out of a study of T cell responses to AZD1222 COVID-19 vaccine. Trimming took 5 bases from V and 4 from J, leaving 14 bases between them. The germline V gene encodes CDR1 SGHTA and CDR2 FQGNSA. The CDR3 runs to 14 residues. This clone was recorded only once. The repertoire was sequenced with immunoSEQ multiplex PCR; TCRdb's copy has only in-frame clones and lacks some. Of around 260,000 clones in the sample, approximately 93% were seen once. The sample was peripheral blood, taken on day 0 of AZD1222 vaccination. The gene calls are TRBV7-2 and TRBJ1-1; D is perhaps TRBD1 (5 bases). The sequence was obtained from an adult in good health. This CDR3 reads CASSLNPGGTEAFF. CDR3 bases: TGTGCCAGCAGCCTTAACCCTGGGGGCACTGAAGCTTTCTTT.